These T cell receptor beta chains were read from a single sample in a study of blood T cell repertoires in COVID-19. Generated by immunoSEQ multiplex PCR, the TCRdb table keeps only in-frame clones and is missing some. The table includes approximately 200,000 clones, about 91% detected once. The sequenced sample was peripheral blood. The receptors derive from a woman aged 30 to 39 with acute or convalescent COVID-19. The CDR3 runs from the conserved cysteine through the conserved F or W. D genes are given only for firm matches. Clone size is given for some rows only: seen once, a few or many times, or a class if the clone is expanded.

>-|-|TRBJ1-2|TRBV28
CASDSPYYGYTF
TGTGCCAGCGACTCCCCGTACTATGGCTACACCTTC
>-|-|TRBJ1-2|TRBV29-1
CSVADIRGWGYTF
TGCAGCGTTGCTGACATCAGGGGTTGGGGCTACACCTTC
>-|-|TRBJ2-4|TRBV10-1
CASSGSGLNIQYF
TGCGCCAGCAGTGGTAGCGGTCTGAACATTCAGTACTTC
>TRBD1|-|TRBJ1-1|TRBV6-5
CASSLTGGLMNTEAFF
TGTGCCAGCAGTTTAACAGGGGGCTTGATGAACACTGAAGCTTTCTTT
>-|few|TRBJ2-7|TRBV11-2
CASSFAYEQYF
TGTGCCAGCAGCTTCGCCTACGAGCAGTACTTC
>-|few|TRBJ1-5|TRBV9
CASGPTGSNQPQHF
TGTGCCAGTGGACCTACAGGTAGCAATCAGCCCCAGCATTTT
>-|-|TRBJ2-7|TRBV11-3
CASSLGDSWGYEQYF
TGTGCCAGCAGCTTAGGGGACTCGTGGGGCTACGAGCAGTACTTC
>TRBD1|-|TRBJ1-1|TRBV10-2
CARGTGGDIFEAFF
TGCGCCAGGGGGACAGGGGGAGATATTTTTGAAGCTTTCTTT
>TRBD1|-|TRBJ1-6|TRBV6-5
CASRPDRGSPLHF
TGTGCCAGCAGGCCGGACAGGGGATCACCCCTCCACTTT
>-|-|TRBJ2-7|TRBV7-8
CASSYPTDEQYF
TGTGCCAGCAGCTACCCTACCGACGAGCAGTACTTC
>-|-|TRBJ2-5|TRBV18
CASSPGWAAQETQYF
TGTGCCAGCTCCCCTGGTTGGGCCGCCCAAGAGACCCAGTACTTC
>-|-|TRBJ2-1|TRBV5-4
CASSLSGNEQFF
TGTGCCAGCAGTCTAAGCGGCAATGAGCAGTTCTTC
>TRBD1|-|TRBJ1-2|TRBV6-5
CASSQGQGTSF
TGTGCCAGCAGCCAGGGACAGGGAACGTCGTTC
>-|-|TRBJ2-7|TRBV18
CASSPVSGSYEQYF
TGTGCCAGCTCACCGGTATCCGGCTCCTACGAGCAGTACTTC
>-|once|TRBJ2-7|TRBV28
CASRNRPYEQYF
TGTGCCAGCCGGAACAGGCCGTACGAGCAGTACTTC
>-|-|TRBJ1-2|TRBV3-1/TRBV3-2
CASSQREGSGYGYTF
TGTGCCAGCAGCCAGCGCGAGGGCTCTGGCTATGGCTACACCTTC